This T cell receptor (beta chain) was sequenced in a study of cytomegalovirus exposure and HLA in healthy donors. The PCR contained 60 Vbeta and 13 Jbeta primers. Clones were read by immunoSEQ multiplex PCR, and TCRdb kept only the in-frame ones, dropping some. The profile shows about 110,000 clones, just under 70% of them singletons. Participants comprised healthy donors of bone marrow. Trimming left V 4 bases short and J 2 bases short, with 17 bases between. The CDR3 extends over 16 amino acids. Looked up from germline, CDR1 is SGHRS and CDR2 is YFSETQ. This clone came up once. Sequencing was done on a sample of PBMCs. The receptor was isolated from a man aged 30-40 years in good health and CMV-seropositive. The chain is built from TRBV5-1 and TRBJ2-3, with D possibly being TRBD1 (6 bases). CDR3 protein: CASSRGQSPSTDTQYF. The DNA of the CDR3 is TGCGCCAGCAGCCGAGGACAGAGCCCCTCCACAGATACGCAGTATTTT.